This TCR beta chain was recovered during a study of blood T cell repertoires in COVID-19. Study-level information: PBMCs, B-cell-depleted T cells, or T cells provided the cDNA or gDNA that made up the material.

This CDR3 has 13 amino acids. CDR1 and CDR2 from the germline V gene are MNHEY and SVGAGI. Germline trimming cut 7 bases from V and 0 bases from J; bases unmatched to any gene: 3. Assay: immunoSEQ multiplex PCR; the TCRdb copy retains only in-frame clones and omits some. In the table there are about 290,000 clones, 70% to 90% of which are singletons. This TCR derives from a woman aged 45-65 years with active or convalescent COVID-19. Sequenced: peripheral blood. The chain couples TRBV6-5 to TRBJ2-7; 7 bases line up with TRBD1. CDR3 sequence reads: CASTRGLSYEQYF. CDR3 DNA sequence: TGTGCCAGCACTAGGGGGCTCTCCTACGAGCAGTACTTC.